This T cell receptor (beta chain) was captured in a study of shared clonotypes between healthy human individuals. Overall study findings and caveats: Few donors restricted represented genetic and exposure-history diversity.

Germline CDR1 and CDR2: ENHRY and SYGVKD. The CDR3 sequence is 14 residues long. V dropped 2 bases and J dropped 4 bases, with 8 bases sitting between them. Regarding this clone: The antigen is unknown.

Replicate sorted-subset PCRs were loaded with approximately 190 ng DNA, 31,000 or so T cell genomes. Original analysis: Because ImmunoSEQ provided only junction sequences with no quality scores, the filtering differed. Only in-frame clones appear in the TCRdb table, and some are missing; sequencing was by immunoSEQ multiplex PCR. V and J calls plus clone size are reproduced from that table; the DNA served to infer D and trimming. The data hold about 1.5 million clones, with under 99% observed a single time. Sequencing input: naive CD4+ T cells sorted from blood. Subset reported: CD45RA+ positively selected. The chain has TRBV10-3 and TRBJ2-2; D gene uncertain. The TCR originated in a man aged 30 to 39 in good health. This CDR3 reads CAISEARSTGELFF. CDR3 DNA: TGTGCCATCAGTGAGGCCAGAAGCACCGGGGAGCTGTTTTTT.